This TCR beta chain came from a study of cytotoxic CD8 clonotypes in ibrutinib-treated CLL (dated by TCRdb to about 2021). General notes on the study: The cohort was composed of about a dozen relapsed/refractory and roughly 16 treatment-naive patients; IGHV unmutated status was identified in 17 patients. Responses were partial in some 24 patients and complete in 2; after median about 68 months follow-up, some 15 stayed in remission and about twelve progressed. Samples at response were collected after a median of about 12 months of treatment, with a range of roughly 6 to 40 months. An average of 255,043 productive templates and some 100,000 productive rearrangements was obtained per sample. Of the 70 to 100 people in the trial, 25 to 30 had longitudinal samples available. Cryopreserved peripheral blood mononuclear cells were obtained prior to treatment, at the time of response, and at either disease progression or sustained remission. Patients were still on ibrutinib when every remission and progressive disease sample was collected. Points the paper makes about the study in general: Baseline clonality was found to be higher than that of age-matched healthy donors and was strongly correlated with circulating CD8+ T-cell counts. Sustained-remission and progressing patients did not have matched sampling times, and lymph node repertoires were not examined. Public clonotypes were rare and either shrank or stayed stable during treatment, and the rise in clonality at ibrutinib response reflected expansion of private clonotypes. Clonality rose at ibrutinib response, remained stable during sustained remission, and dropped back toward baseline at progression.

This clone is a singleton in its sample. This clone's antigen is unknown. Relative to the germline gene, one junction end is altered; a read error may explain this. According to the study, the label for this sample's time point signals: around 25 months on ibrutinib. For TCR beta library preparation, around 1.9 micrograms of genomic DNA were extracted from the cryopreserved PBMCs. Longitudinal blood samples from CLL patients receiving ibrutinib monotherapy were subjected to high-throughput TCR beta sequencing. Patients were enrolled in a phase 2 open-label single-center ibrutinib monotherapy trial. Looking up the germline V gene yields CDR1 SQVTM and CDR2 ANQGSEA. Counted from cysteine to phenylalanine, this CDR3 has 12 amino acids. Just CDR3 DNA is preserved here, 36 bases in frame from base 1. The goal of deep resolution MiSeq sequencing was a depth between 1 in 1 million and 1 in 200,000 T cells, and coverage averaged 10x per clonotype. TCR beta libraries were generated with the immunoSEQ hsTCRB Kit. The source study handled its data this way. ImmunoSEQ Data Assistant and ImmunoSEQ Analyzer were used for data analysis, and V, D and J genes were assigned according to IMGT definitions. Clonality was computed as one minus normalized Shannon entropy of productive rearrangement frequencies, ranging from 0 to 1. Public clonotype analysis was restricted to overrepresented clonotypes comprising at least 0.05% of each patient's repertoire. About a dozen age-matched healthy donor repertoires from immuneACCESS served as clonality controls. TCRdb re-hosts the immuneACCESS table, in-frame sequences only. Its copies lack some clones; in the studies checked, an unresolved V gene accounts for under half of them, and the cause for the rest is not known. From that table come the V and J calls and clone size; the DNA was used to work out D and trimming. The table for this sample lists fewer than 200,000 clones; more than 80% of them were counted only once. The ten largest clones take up about 4.9% of the sample.

This clonotype originated in a human donor with chronic lymphocytic leukemia. The material sequenced was PBMCs, taken after 24 months of ibrutinib treatment. The receptor chain draws on TRBV29-1 and TRBJ2-7, with an unclear D gene assignment. The DNA is TGCAGCGTTGAACCCGACTCCTCCGAGCAGTACTTC. This encodes CSVEPDSSEQYF.